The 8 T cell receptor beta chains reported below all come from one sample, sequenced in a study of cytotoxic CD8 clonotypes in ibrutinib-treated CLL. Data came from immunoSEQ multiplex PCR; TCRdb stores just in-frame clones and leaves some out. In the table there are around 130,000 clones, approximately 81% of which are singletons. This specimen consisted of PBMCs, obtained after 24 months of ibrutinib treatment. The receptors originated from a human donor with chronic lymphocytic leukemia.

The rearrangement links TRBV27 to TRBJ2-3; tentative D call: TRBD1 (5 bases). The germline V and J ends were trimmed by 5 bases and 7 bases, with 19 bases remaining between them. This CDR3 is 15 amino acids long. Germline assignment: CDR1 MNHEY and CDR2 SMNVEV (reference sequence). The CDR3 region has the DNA TGTGCCAGCAGTATAACAAATCTACAGGAAAATACGCAGTATTTT. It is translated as CASSITNLQENTQYF.

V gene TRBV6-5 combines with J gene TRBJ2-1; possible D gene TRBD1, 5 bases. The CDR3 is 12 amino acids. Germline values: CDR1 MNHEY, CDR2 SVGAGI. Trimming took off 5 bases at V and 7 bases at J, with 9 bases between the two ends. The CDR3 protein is CASSAQVNEQFF. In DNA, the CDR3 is TGTGCCAGCAGTGCACAGGTGAATGAGCAGTTCTTC.

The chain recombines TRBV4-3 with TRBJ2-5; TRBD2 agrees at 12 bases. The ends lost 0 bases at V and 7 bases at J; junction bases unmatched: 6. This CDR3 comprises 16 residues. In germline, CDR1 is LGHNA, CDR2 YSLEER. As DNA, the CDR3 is TGCGCCAGCAGCCAAGAGGCTAGCGGGGGGGCTGTGACCCAGTACTTC. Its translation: CASSQEASGGAVTQYF.

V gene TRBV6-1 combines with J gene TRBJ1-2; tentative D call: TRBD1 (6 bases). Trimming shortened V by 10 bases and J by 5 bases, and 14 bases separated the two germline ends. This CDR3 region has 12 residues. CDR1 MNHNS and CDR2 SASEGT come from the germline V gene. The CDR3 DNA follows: TGTGCCACCTGGGGGGCGAGGTATGGCTACACCTTC. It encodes CATWGARYGYTF.

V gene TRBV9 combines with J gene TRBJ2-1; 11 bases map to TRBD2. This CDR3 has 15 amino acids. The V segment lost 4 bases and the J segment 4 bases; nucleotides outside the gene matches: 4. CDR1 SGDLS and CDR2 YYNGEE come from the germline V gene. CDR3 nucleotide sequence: TGTGCCAGCAGCCAAACTAGCGGGGGATACAATGAGCAGTTCTTC. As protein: CASSQTSGGYNEQFF.

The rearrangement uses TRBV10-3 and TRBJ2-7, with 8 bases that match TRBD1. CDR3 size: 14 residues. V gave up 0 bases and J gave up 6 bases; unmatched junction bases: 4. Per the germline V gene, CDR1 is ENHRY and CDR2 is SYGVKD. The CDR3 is CAISESAGGGEQYF. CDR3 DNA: TGTGCCATCAGTGAGTCCGCAGGGGGCGGCGAGCAGTACTTC.

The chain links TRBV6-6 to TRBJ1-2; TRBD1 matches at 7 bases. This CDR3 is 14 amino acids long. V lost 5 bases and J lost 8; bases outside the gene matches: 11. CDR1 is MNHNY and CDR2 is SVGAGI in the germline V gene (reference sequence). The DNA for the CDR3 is TGTGCCAGCAGTCCCAAACCTCAGGGGGTGGGCTACACCTTC. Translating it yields CASSPKPQGVGYTF.

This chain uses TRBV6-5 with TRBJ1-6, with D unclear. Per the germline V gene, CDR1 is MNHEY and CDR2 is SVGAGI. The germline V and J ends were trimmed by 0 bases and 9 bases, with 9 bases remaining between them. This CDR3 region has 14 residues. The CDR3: CASSYSKISSPLHF. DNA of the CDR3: TGTGCCAGCAGTTACTCGAAAATAAGTTCACCCCTCCACTTT.